This TCR beta chain derives from a study of T cell responses to AZD1222 COVID-19 vaccine. Turning to the study itself: Both about-4-week and about-12-week second-dose recipients were combined.

Data came from immunoSEQ multiplex PCR; TCRdb stores just in-frame clones and leaves some out. The data contain 140,000 to 150,000 clones, more than 90% of them singletons. This CDR3 has 13 amino acids. In germline, CDR1 is SNHLY, CDR2 FYNNEI. The ends were cut back, 2 bases at V and 6 bases at J, with 10 bases in the middle. This sequence originates from an adult in good health. V usage is TRBV2 and J usage is TRBJ1-1; a weak D match, TRBD1 (5 bases). This sample comprised peripheral blood, obtained on day 0 of AZD1222 vaccination. The CDR3 loop is CASSERQGPEAFF. The CDR3, as DNA: TGTGCCAGCAGTGAACGGCAGGGTCCTGAAGCTTTCTTT.